This entry concerns a single T cell receptor beta chain. As yet, its antigen is unknown. The sample comes from a study of cytomegalovirus exposure and HLA in healthy donors. General study results and limits: Serostatus for CMV was the only available immune exposure information. In a later analysis, TCR association rates varied by HLA locus: DRB1 most, HLA-C fewest.

The primer mix had 60 Vbeta and 13 Jbeta primers. Data came from immunoSEQ multiplex PCR; TCRdb stores just in-frame clones and leaves some out. The sample has under 250,000 clones, approximately 88% seen once. The germline CDR1 and CDR2 sequences are MNHNS and SASEGT. V was trimmed by 6 bases and J by 2 bases, leaving 10 bases between them. This CDR3 is 13 amino acids long. Material for sequencing was PBMCs. The sequence was collected from a boy between 2 and 10 years old in good health and CMV-seronegative. The chain uses TRBV6-1 and TRBJ1-2, with D maybe TRBD1 (5 bases). The DNA of the CDR3 is TGTGCCAGCAGGCCGGGGGGGAACTATGGCTACACCTTC. Protein: CASRPGGNYGYTF.